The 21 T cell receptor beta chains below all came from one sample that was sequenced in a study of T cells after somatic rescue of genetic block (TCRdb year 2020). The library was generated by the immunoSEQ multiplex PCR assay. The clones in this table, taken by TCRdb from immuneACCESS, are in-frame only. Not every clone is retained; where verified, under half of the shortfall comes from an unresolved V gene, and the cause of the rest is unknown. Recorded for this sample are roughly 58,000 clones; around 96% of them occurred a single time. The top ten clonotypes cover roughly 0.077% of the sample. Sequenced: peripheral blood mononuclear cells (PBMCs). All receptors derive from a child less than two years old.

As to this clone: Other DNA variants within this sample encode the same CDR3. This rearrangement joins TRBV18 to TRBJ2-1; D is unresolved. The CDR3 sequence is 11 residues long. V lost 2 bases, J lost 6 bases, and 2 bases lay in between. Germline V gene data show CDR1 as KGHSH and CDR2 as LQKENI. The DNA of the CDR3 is TGTGCCAGCTCACCAGGCAATGAGCAGTTCTTC. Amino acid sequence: CASSPGNEQFF.

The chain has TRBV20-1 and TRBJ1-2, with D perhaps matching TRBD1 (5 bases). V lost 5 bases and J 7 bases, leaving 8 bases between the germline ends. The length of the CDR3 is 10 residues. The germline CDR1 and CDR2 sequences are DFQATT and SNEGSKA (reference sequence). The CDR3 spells CSAPGFGYTF. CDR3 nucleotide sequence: TGCAGTGCTCCAGGGTTTGGCTACACCTTC.

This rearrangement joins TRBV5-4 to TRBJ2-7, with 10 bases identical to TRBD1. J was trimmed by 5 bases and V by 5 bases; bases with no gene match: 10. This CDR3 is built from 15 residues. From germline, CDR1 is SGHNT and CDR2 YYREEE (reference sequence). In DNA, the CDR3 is TGTGCCAGCAGTCGCGGACAGGGGGAAGGCGACGAGCAGTACTTC. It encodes CASSRGQGEGDEQYF.

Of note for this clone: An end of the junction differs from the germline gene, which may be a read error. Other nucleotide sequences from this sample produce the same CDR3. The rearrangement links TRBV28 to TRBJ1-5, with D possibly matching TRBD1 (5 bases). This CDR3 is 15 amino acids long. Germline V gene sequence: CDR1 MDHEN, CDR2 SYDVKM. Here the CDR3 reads CASSLLSRRDQPQHF. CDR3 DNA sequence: TGTGCCAGCAGTTTACTCTCCCGCAGGGATCAGCCTCAGCATTTT.

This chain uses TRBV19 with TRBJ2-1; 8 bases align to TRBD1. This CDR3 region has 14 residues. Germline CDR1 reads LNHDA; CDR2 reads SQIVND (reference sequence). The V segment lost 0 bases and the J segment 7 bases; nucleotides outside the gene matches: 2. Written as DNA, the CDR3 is TGTGCCAGTAGTATAGACAGGGGGCAAAATGAGCAGTTCTTC. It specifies CASSIDRGQNEQFF.

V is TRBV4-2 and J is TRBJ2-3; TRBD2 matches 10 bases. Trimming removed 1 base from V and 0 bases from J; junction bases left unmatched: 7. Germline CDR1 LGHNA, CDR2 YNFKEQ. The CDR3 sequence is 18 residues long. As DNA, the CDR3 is TGTGCCAGCAGCCAAGTTCGGACTAGCGGAGATAGCACAGATACGCAGTATTTT. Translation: CASSQVRTSGDSTDTQYF.

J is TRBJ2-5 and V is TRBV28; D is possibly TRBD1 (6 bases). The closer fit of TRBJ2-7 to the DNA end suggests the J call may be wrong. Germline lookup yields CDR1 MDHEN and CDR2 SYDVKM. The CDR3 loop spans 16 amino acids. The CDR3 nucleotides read TGTGCCAGCAGTTTACCGACAGGTTCTAGCTCCTACGAGCAGTACTTC. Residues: CASSLPTGSSSYEQYF.

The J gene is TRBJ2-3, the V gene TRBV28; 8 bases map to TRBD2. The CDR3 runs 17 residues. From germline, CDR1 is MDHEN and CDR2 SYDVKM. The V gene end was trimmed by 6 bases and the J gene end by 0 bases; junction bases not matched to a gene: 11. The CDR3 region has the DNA TGTGCCAGCAGACCATCGCGGGGGGTATTTAGCACAGATACGCAGTATTTT. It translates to CASRPSRGVFSTDTQYF.

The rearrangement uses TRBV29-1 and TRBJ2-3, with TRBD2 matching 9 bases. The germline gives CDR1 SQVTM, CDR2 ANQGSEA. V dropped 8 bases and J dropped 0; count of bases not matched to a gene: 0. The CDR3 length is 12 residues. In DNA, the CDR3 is TGCAGCACTAGCGGGAGCACAGATACGCAGTATTTT. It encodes CSTSGSTDTQYF.

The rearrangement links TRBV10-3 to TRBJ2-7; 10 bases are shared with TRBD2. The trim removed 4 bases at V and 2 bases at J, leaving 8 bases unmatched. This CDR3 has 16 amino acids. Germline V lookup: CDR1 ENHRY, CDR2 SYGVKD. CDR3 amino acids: CAISGAGTSVAYEQYF. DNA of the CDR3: TGTGCCATCAGTGGGGCCGGGACTAGCGTTGCCTACGAGCAGTACTTC.

CDR3 sequence (DNA): TGTGCCAGTAGTCCTCGAGGGGCGCAAGGCACTGAAGCTTTCTTT. This sequence encodes CASSPRGAQGTEAFF. The chain uses TRBV19 and TRBJ1-1, with D perhaps matching TRBD1 (5 bases). Trimming cost V 5 bases and J 4 bases, with 17 bases left between them. Germline-derived CDR1 and CDR2 are LNHDA and SQIVND (reference sequence). CDR3 length equals 15 residues.

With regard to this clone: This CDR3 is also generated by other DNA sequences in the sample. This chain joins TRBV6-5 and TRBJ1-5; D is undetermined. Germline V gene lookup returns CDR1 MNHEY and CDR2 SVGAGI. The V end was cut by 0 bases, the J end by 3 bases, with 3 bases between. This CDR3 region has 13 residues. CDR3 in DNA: TGTGCCAGCAGTTACTCGCCCAATCAGCCCCAGCATTTT. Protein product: CASSYSPNQPQHF.

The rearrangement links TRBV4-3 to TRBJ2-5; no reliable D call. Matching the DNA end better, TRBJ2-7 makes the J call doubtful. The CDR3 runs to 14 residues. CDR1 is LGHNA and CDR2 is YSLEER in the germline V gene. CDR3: CASSQDIGTYEQYF. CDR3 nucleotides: TGCGCCAGCAGCCAAGATATAGGTACCTACGAGCAGTACTTC.

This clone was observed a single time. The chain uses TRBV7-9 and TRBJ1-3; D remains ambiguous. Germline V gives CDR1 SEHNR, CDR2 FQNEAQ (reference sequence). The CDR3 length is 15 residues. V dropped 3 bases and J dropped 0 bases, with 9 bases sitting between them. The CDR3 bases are TGTGCCAGCAGCTTCTTGCCGGGCTCTGGAAACACCATATATTTT. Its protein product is CASSFLPGSGNTIYF.

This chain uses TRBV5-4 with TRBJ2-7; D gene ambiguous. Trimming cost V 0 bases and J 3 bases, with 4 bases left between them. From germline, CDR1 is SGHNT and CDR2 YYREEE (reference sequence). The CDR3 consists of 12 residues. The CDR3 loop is CASSLDGYEQYF. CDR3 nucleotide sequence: TGTGCCAGCAGCTTGGACGGCTACGAGCAGTACTTC.

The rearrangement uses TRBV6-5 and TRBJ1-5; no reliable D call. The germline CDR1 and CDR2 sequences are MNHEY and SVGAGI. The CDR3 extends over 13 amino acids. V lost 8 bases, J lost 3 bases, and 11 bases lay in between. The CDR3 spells CASQLGSNQPQHF. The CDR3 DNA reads TGTGCCAGCCAGTTGGGTTCCAATCAGCCCCAGCATTTT.

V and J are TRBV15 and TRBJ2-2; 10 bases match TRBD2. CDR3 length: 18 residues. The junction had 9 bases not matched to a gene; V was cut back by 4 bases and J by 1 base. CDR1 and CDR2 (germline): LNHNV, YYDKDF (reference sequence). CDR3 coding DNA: TGTGCCACCAGCAAAGAAGCCAGCGGGAGGGGGAACACCGGGGAGCTGTTTTTT. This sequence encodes CATSKEASGRGNTGELFF. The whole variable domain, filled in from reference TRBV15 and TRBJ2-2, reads DAMVIQNPRYQVTQFGKPVTLSCSQTLNHNVMYWYQQKSSQAPKLLFHYYDKDFNNEADTPDNFQSRRPNTSFCFLDIRSPGLGDTAMYLCATSKEASGRGNTGELFFGEGSRLTVL.

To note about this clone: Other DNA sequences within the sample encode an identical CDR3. CDR3 sequence (DNA): TGCGCCAGCAGCTTGGTTCACAATGAGCAGTTCTTC. Translated, it gives CASSLVHNEQFF. V is TRBV5-1 and J is TRBJ2-1; D unresolved. CDR1 and CDR2 (germline): SGHRS, YFSETQ. This CDR3 region has 12 residues. The ends were cut back, 0 bases at V and 5 bases at J, with 3 bases in the middle.

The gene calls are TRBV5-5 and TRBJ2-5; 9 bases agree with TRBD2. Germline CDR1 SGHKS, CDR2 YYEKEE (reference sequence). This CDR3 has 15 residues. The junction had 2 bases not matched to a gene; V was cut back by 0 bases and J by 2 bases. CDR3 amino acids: CASSLVLAGQETQYF. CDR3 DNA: TGTGCCAGCAGCTTGGTTCTAGCGGGGCAAGAGACCCAGTACTTC.

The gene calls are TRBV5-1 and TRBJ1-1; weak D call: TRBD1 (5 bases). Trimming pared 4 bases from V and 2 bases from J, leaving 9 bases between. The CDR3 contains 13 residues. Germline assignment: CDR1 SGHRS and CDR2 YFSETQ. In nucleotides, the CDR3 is TGCGCCAGCAGCCCGAGGGGTAACACTGAAGCTTTCTTT. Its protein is CASSPRGNTEAFF.

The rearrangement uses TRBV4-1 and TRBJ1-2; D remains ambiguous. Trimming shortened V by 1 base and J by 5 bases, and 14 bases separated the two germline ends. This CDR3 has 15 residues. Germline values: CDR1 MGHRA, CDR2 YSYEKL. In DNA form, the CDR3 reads TGCGCCAGCAGCCAAGTCTTGGCAGAAGTGTATGGCTACACCTTC. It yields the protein CASSQVLAEVYGYTF.